The 24 T cell receptor beta chains below were found in one sample sequenced in a study of blood T cell repertoires in COVID-19. TCRdb's copy holds only in-frame clones and misses some; the assay was immunoSEQ multiplex PCR. Here the sample spans 200,000 or so clones, around 87% being singletons. The specimen was peripheral blood. The receptor source for this set is a man aged 55 to 70 with acute or convalescent COVID-19.

The CDR3 nucleotides read TGTGCCAGCAGCCCCCCCCCGTACTCCCAAGAGACCCAGTACTTC. Translating gives CASSPPPYSQETQYF. The genes are TRBV3-1 (or the pseudogene TRBV3-2) and TRBJ2-5; no clear D. Between the trimmed V and J ends, which lost 4 bases and 1 base, there was a span of 13 bases. CDR1 is LGHDT, CDR2 YNNKEL, per germline (reference sequence). The CDR3 is 15 amino acids.

This rearrangement joins TRBV15 to TRBJ2-1; 10 bases map to TRBD2. Germline loops: CDR1 LNHNV, CDR2 YYDKDF (reference sequence). V lost 0 bases, J lost 0 bases, and 14 bases stayed unmatched. This CDR3 spans 21 amino acids. CDR3 residues: CATSRDLSLAGAPNSYNEQFF. CDR3 nucleotides: TGTGCCACCAGCAGAGATTTGAGCCTAGCGGGGGCACCCAACTCCTACAATGAGCAGTTCTTC.

CDR3: CASSPQAGTYEQYF. As DNA, the CDR3 is TGTGCCAGCTCACCACAAGCAGGAACCTACGAGCAGTACTTC. The chain carries TRBV18 and TRBJ2-7; D call uncertain. V was trimmed by 1 base and J by 2 bases, leaving 9 bases between them. Germline-derived CDR1 and CDR2 are KGHSH and LQKENI. The CDR3 consists of 14 residues.

The V and J genes are TRBV5-4 and TRBJ2-5, with TRBD2 identical over 8 bases. Germline CDR1 SGHNT, CDR2 YYREEE (reference sequence). The CDR3 runs 17 residues. V lost 4 bases to trimming and J lost 3 bases; unmatched junction nucleotides: 14. The CDR3 nucleotides read TGTGCCAGCAGCCCCGTCGTGGTAGCGGGGTTTAAAGAGACCCAGTACTTC. As protein: CASSPVVVAGFKETQYF.

The chain carries TRBV19 and TRBJ1-2, with D perhaps TRBD1 (5 bases). With 9 bases removed from V and 7 bases from J, the gap between germline ends came to 15 bases. The CDR3 is made up of 12 amino acids. CDR1 is LNHDA, CDR2 SQIVND, per germline (reference sequence). CDR3 protein: CASHVRRGGYTF. The CDR3 bases are TGTGCCAGCCACGTGAGGAGGGGTGGCTACACCTTC. The entire variable domain, with the rest obtained from reference TRBV19 and TRBJ1-2, is as follows: DGGITQSPKYLFRKEGQNVTLSCEQNLNHDAMYWYRQDPGQGLRLIYYSQIVNDFQKGDIAEGYSVSREKKESFPLTVTSAQKNPTAFYLCASHVRRGGYTFGSGTRLTVV.

This rearrangement joins TRBV28 to TRBJ1-4; the D gene is possibly TRBD1 (6 bases). Germline CDR1 and CDR2: MDHEN and SYDVKM. This CDR3 spans 15 amino acids. The V gene lost 2 bases and the J gene lost 10 bases, with 17 bases spanning the gap. The CDR3 sequence is CASSLPHPGAGKLFF. CDR3 nucleotides: TGTGCCAGCAGTTTACCCCACCCAGGGGCCGGAAAACTGTTTTTT.

This clone was detected only a few times. The J gene is TRBJ1-1, the V gene TRBV28; TRBD1 aligns across 7 bases. Unmatched junction bases numbered 4, after V lost 6 bases and J lost 0 bases. Germline lookup yields CDR1 MDHEN and CDR2 SYDVKM. The CDR3 has 14 amino acids. CDR3 sequence: CASRTTGLNTEAFF. CDR3 DNA sequence: TGTGCCAGCAGAACGACAGGGCTGAACACTGAAGCTTTCTTT. Combining the CDR3 with reference TRBV28 and TRBJ1-1 gives the whole variable domain DVKVTQSSRYLVKRTGEKVFLECVQDMDHENMFWYRQDPGLGLRLIYFSYDVKMKEKGDIPEGYSVSREKKERFSLILESASTNQTSMYLCASRTTGLNTEAFFGQGTRLTVV.

The CDR3, as DNA: TGCGCCAGCAGCTTGGGGCAGGGATCCTACAATGAGCAGTTCTTC. Amino acid sequence: CASSLGQGSYNEQFF. J is TRBJ2-1 and V is TRBV5-1; D is perhaps TRBD1 (5 bases). The CDR3 spans 15 residues. Trimming left V 0 bases short and J 1 base short, with 8 bases between. CDR1 and CDR2 from the germline V gene are SGHRS and YFSETQ.

This chain joins TRBV19 and TRBJ1-5; D unclear. CDR1 and CDR2 from the germline V gene are LNHDA and SQIVND (reference sequence). The CDR3 totals 15 residues. Trimming took off 3 bases at V and 0 bases at J, with 9 bases between the two ends. The CDR3 spells CASSITRYSNQPQHF. CDR3 in DNA: TGTGCCAGTAGTATCACCAGATATAGCAATCAGCCCCAGCATTTT.

The chain couples TRBV18 to TRBJ2-4; D is unresolved. Trimming shortened V by 3 bases and J by 6 bases, and 6 bases separated the two germline ends. Germline V gene data show CDR1 as KGHSH and CDR2 as LQKENI. This CDR3 comprises 12 residues. The CDR3 loop is CASSPAANIQYF. For the CDR3, the DNA is TGTGCCAGCTCACCCGCGGCAAACATTCAGTACTTC. Filled out from reference TRBV18 and TRBJ2-4, the complete variable domain reads NAGVMQNPRHLVRRRGQEARLRCSPMKGHSHVYWYRQLPEEGLKFMVYLQKENIIDESGMPKERFSAEFPKEGPSILRIQQVVRGDSAAYFCASSPAANIQYFGAGTRLSVL.

A few counts support this clone. The chain links TRBV19 to TRBJ1-5, with 7 bases aligning to TRBD1. The CDR3 contains 16 residues. Germline CDR1 reads LNHDA; CDR2 reads SQIVND (reference sequence). V was clipped by 1 base and J by 2 bases; unmatched bases: 5. Here the CDR3 DNA reads TGTGCCAGTAGTATAGGGACAGGAATACGCAATCAGCCCCAGCATTTT. It encodes CASSIGTGIRNQPQHF. The full variable domain, with the rest looked up from reference TRBV19 and TRBJ1-5, is DGGITQSPKYLFRKEGQNVTLSCEQNLNHDAMYWYRQDPGQGLRLIYYSQIVNDFQKGDIAEGYSVSREKKESFPLTVTSAQKNPTAFYLCASSIGTGIRNQPQHFGDGTRLSIL.

The chain employs TRBV7-9 and TRBJ2-7; 10 bases align to TRBD2. The CDR3 totals 15 residues. Germline lookup yields CDR1 SEHNR and CDR2 FQNEAQ (reference sequence). The V segment lost 5 bases and the J segment 4 bases; nucleotides outside the gene matches: 8. The CDR3 bases are TGTGCCAGCAGCAGTGGACCGGGACTAGCGTACGAGCAGTACTTC. Protein sequence: CASSSGPGLAYEQYF.

This chain connects TRBV5-4 to TRBJ2-3; the match to TRBD1 covers 9 bases. The CDR3 totals 15 residues. Germline trimming cut 4 bases from V and 6 bases from J; bases unmatched to any gene: 9. Germline assignment: CDR1 SGHNT and CDR2 YYREEE (reference sequence). Here the CDR3 reads CASSPGGTGFDTQYF. The CDR3 DNA reads as TGTGCCAGCAGCCCTGGAGGGACAGGGTTTGATACGCAGTATTTT. Supplemented by reference TRBV5-4 and TRBJ2-3, the full variable domain reads ETGVTQSPTHLIKTRGQQVTLRCSSQSGHNTVSWYQQALGQGPQFIFQYYREEENGRGNFPPRFSGLQFPNYSSELNVNALELDDSALYLCASSPGGTGFDTQYFGPGTRLTVL.

This clone was seen only a few times. V gene TRBV19 combines with J gene TRBJ1-1, with unresolved D. This CDR3 is built from 13 residues. Trimming stripped 6 bases from V and 5 bases from J, with 13 bases between. Germline CDR1 is LNHDA and CDR2 is SQIVND (reference sequence). CDR3 sequence: CASSLAPRTEAFF. The CDR3 DNA reads TGTGCCAGTAGCCTAGCCCCGAGGACTGAAGCTTTCTTT.

The V gene is TRBV9, the J gene TRBJ2-3; a possible D gene is TRBD2 (6 bases). V lost 0 bases to trimming and J lost 0 bases, with 8 bases between them. CDR3 length: 15 residues. Germline CDR1 reads SGDLS; CDR2 reads YYNGEE. The CDR3 protein is CASSVGGDSTDTQYF. The CDR3 DNA reads as TGTGCCAGCAGCGTAGGGGGGGATAGCACAGATACGCAGTATTTT.

The CDR3 loop reads CASSRHQGNRVEAFF. Written as DNA, the CDR3 is TGTGCCAGCAGCCGTCACCAGGGTAATAGGGTTGAAGCTTTCTTT. This chain links TRBV3-1 (or the pseudogene TRBV3-2) with TRBJ1-1, with D perhaps matching TRBD1 (5 bases). The V and J ends lost 4 bases and 7 bases respectively, with 19 bases between them. CDR1 and CDR2 (germline): LGHDT, YNNKEL (reference sequence). CDR3 length: 15 amino acids.

The CDR3 here is CASSSGQRLGQPQHF. The CDR3 DNA is TGTGCCAGCAGCTCGGGACAGCGGCTAGGGCAGCCCCAGCATTTT. The chain carries TRBV7-6 and TRBJ1-5; 7 bases agree with TRBD1. Per the germline V gene, CDR1 is SGHVS and CDR2 is FNYEAQ. V lost 4 bases and J lost 7; bases outside the gene matches: 10. The CDR3 is made up of 15 amino acids.

The chain links TRBV7-2 to TRBJ2-7, with 11 nucleotides matching TRBD1. CDR1 is SGHTA, CDR2 FQGNSA, per germline. The CDR3 length is 16 residues. The J segment lost 6 bases and the V segment lost 4 bases, leaving 11 bases of the junction unmatched. The CDR3 is CASSSAVPGQGGEQYF. The DNA of the CDR3 is TGTGCCAGCAGCTCCGCCGTCCCGGGACAGGGGGGCGAGCAGTACTTC.

This rearrangement joins TRBV19 to TRBJ1-2; 8 bases match TRBD1. Germline CDR1 is LNHDA and CDR2 is SQIVND (reference sequence). With V trimmed by 3 bases and J by 7 bases, 4 bases remained unmatched. This CDR3 is built from 13 residues. The CDR3 here is CASSIQGASGYTF. The DNA of the CDR3 is TGTGCCAGTAGTATTCAGGGGGCAAGTGGCTACACCTTC.

This clone was detected once. The chain couples TRBV19 to TRBJ1-1; 7 positions match TRBD1. Germline V gene lookup returns CDR1 LNHDA and CDR2 SQIVND (reference sequence). V trimming: 1 base; J trimming: 1 base; junction bases outside the gene matches: 6. The CDR3 is 16 residues long. The CDR3 nucleotides are TGTGCCAGTAGTATAGGCGCCGGGACAGAGAACACTGAAGCTTTCTTT. Its protein product is CASSIGAGTENTEAFF.

The V gene is TRBV3-1 (or the pseudogene TRBV3-2), the J gene TRBJ2-1; 8 bases match TRBD2. CDR1 and CDR2 from the germline V gene are LGHDT and YNNKEL (reference sequence). J was trimmed by 6 bases and V by 4 bases; bases with no gene match: 8. This CDR3 spans 15 amino acids. CDR3 amino acids: CASSPRTSFRNEQFF. CDR3 coding DNA: TGTGCCAGCAGCCCTAGGACTAGCTTCCGCAATGAGCAGTTCTTC.

The chain uses TRBV5-1 and TRBJ2-1; 15 nucleotides match TRBD2. The germline gives CDR1 SGHRS, CDR2 YFSETQ. V gave up 4 bases and J gave up 3 bases; unmatched junction bases: 11. This CDR3 contains 19 residues. CDR3 sequence reads: CASSGSGLAGGTFYNEQFF. The CDR3 DNA is TGCGCCAGCAGCGGGTCGGGACTAGCGGGGGGAACGTTCTACAATGAGCAGTTCTTC.

V usage is TRBV6-2 or TRBV6-3 and J usage is TRBJ1-6; 8 bases align to TRBD1. In germline, CDR1 is MNHEY, CDR2 SVGEGT. This CDR3 spans 15 amino acids. V dropped 3 bases and J dropped 10; count of bases not matched to a gene: 8. The CDR3 DNA reads as TGTGCCAGCAGTTATCCTGACAGGGGCAGGTCACCCCTCCACTTT. Protein product: CASSYPDRGRSPLHF.

The chain uses TRBV6-5 and TRBJ1-6, with D tentatively TRBD1 (6 bases). The V gene lost 0 bases and the J gene lost 6 bases, with 9 bases spanning the gap. Germline CDR1 reads MNHEY; CDR2 reads SVGAGI. The CDR3 loop spans 15 amino acids. In nucleotides, the CDR3 is TGTGCCAGCAGTTACTCGCGGGGGCCTAATTCACCCCTCCACTTT. Translation: CASSYSRGPNSPLHF.